The rows below give T cell receptor beta chains drawn from one sample of a study of cytomegalovirus exposure and HLA in healthy donors. TCRdb's table, derived via immunoSEQ multiplex PCR, lists solely in-frame clones and lacks some. The sample gives around 150,000 clones, roughly 84% of which show up once; about 10% is in the top ten. The sample consisted of PBMCs. The origin of the receptors is a man between 25 and 39 years old in good health and CMV-seropositive. Each CDR3 is given with its conserved first and last residue. A D gene is named only where the DNA matches it firmly. Clone size, where shown, is once, few, many, or a class for clones that have expanded.

D gene	clone size	V gene	J gene	CDR3 DNA	CDR3 protein
-	-	TRBV6-5	TRBJ2-3	TGTGCCAGCAGTTATTTCCCTAACACAGATACGCAGTATTTT	CASSYFPNTDTQYF
TRBD1	-	TRBV9	TRBJ1-2	TGTGCCAGCAGCGCATTAACCGGGACAGGGGCTCGAGGCTACACCTTC	CASSALTGTGARGYTF
TRBD1	-	TRBV25-1	TRBJ1-5	TGTGCCAGCAGTGATGGTCTAGGACAGGGTGTTCAGCCCCAGCATTTT	CASSDGLGQGVQPQHF
-	-	TRBV2	TRBJ2-3	TGTGCCAGCAGTGAGGCTCTAGCGTCGAGCACAGATACGCAGTATTTT	CASSEALASSTDTQYF
TRBD2	-	TRBV7-2	TRBJ2-1	TGTGCCAGCACCCCCGACGGGGGGGCCCCCGATGAGCAGTTCTTC	CASTPDGGAPDEQFF
-	once	TRBV6-6	TRBJ1-1	TGTGCCAGCAGTTACGGCCATGGGGAGACTGAAGCTTTCTTT	CASSYGHGETEAFF
TRBD1	-	TRBV6-1	TRBJ1-5	TGTGCCAGCGTGCCGGGCCAGGGGGGTACCCAGCATTTT	CASVPGQGGTQHF
-	-	TRBV6-6	TRBJ1-2	TGTGCCAGCAGTTCTACCCACAGAAGCGGGGGCTACACCTTC	CASSSTHRSGGYTF
-	-	TRBV2	TRBJ2-7	TGTGCCAGCAGTGTCAGACAAACCTACGAGCAGTACTTC	CASSVRQTYEQYF
TRBD1	-	TRBV15	TRBJ2-7	TGTGCCACCACCCCGGGACAGGGAACCTACGAGCAGTACTTC	CATTPGQGTYEQYF
TRBD1	-	TRBV29-1	TRBJ1-5	TGCAGCGTTTGCCAGGGGGTCGGTCAGCCCCAGCATTTT	CSVCQGVGQPQHF
TRBD1	-	TRBV6-1	TRBJ1-3	TGTGCCAGCAGTGAATACCCCTTGGGACAGTCGGGAAACACCATATATTTT	CASSEYPLGQSGNTIYF
TRBD1	once	TRBV18	TRBJ1-5	TGTGCCAGCTCCCCCGGGACAGGGTATCAGCCCCAGCATTTT	CASSPGTGYQPQHF
-	-	TRBV6-4	TRBJ1-2	TGTGCCAGCAGTGAGGACAATACTAACTATGGCTACACCTTC	CASSEDNTNYGYTF
-	-	TRBV28	TRBJ1-1	TGTGCCAGCAGTTCGGGGGCTGAAGCTTTCTTT	CASSSGAEAFF
-	-	TRBV7-7	TRBJ2-5	TGTGCCAGCGGATCCCGGGACAACCAAGAGACCCAGTACTTC	CASGSRDNQETQYF
-	-	TRBV9	TRBJ1-2	TGTGCCAGCAGCCCCGGCGGGGGGTCGCTGGGCTACACCTTC	CASSPGGGSLGYTF
TRBD1	-	TRBV7-2	TRBJ1-4	TGTGCCAGCAGCGCCCAGGGGGCTGCTAATGAAAAACTGTTTTTT	CASSAQGAANEKLFF
TRBD1	few	TRBV6-5	TRBJ1-2	TGTGCCAGCAGTAGGACAGGGATGGCGGGCTACACCTTC	CASSRTGMAGYTF
TRBD1	-	TRBV18	TRBJ2-2	TGTGCCAGCCTACAGGGGGCAACAAACACCGGGGAGCTGTTTTTT	CASLQGATNTGELFF
-	-	TRBV2	TRBJ1-1	TGTGCCAGCAACCCACTCCAGAGCCAGGGGAACACTGAAGCTTTCTTT	CASNPLQSQGNTEAFF
-	-	TRBV6-1	TRBJ2-1	TGTGCCAGCAGTGTGGACTCCAGCTCCTACAATGAGCAGTTCTTC	CASSVDSSSYNEQFF
TRBD2	-	TRBV5-6	TRBJ2-3	TGTGCCAGCAGCAAAGATGTCGGGACTAGTTGGTATTTT	CASSKDVGTSWYF
-	once	TRBV9	TRBJ2-3	TGTGCCAGCAGCGTAGAAGGGGCGAACATCAAGACAGATACGCAGTATTTT	CASSVEGANIKTDTQYF
-	-	TRBV5-6	TRBJ1-5	TGTGCCAGCAGCTTGCAGGGGAGGCCCCAGCATTTT	CASSLQGRPQHF
-	-	TRBV6-5	TRBJ1-2	TGTGCCAGCTCCGGGCACCTAGCCAATGGCTACACCTTC	CASSGHLANGYTF
TRBD1	-	TRBV7-6	TRBJ2-5	TGTGCCAGCAGCCGATGGGACAGGGGCCAAGAGACCCAGTACTTC	CASSRWDRGQETQYF
-	-	TRBV19	TRBJ2-1	TGTGCCAGTACCCTGGGGCTGGACAATGAGCAGTTCTTC	CASTLGLDNEQFF
-	-	TRBV30	TRBJ2-7	TGTGCCTGGAGTGGGATCGGGGACTACGAGCAGTACTTC	CAWSGIGDYEQYF
-	-	TRBV15	TRBJ2-2	TGTGCCACCAGCCCCCGGTATGGTCCCGGGGAGCTGTTTTTT	CATSPRYGPGELFF